The TCR beta chain under discussion was sequenced for a study of blood T cell repertoires in COVID-19. Looking at the study overall: The United States, Italy and Spain provided the acute and convalescent COVID-19 samples. PBMCs, B-cell-depleted T cells, or T cells were the source of the cDNA or gDNA that made up the material.

In the authors' methods: Reference gene primer amplification gave estimated nucleated cell counts. Only in-frame clones appear in the TCRdb table, and some are missing; sequencing was by immunoSEQ multiplex PCR. V and J calls and clone size are copied from that table; D and trimming were computed from the DNA. The sample yields about 190,000 clones, more than 70% seen once. The germline V gene has CDR1 GTSNPN and CDR2 SVGIG (reference sequence). The CDR3 spans 13 residues. Trimming took 8 bases from V and 4 from J; bases not matched to a gene: 8. Sequencing input: peripheral blood. The gene calls are TRBV30 and TRBJ1-3; 7 bases are a match to TRBD1. The clonotype was recovered from a woman aged 25 to 39 with acute or convalescent COVID-19. CDR3 residues: CAGNRDSGNTIYF. CDR3 coding DNA: TGTGCCGGGAACCGGGACAGCGGAAACACCATATATTTT.